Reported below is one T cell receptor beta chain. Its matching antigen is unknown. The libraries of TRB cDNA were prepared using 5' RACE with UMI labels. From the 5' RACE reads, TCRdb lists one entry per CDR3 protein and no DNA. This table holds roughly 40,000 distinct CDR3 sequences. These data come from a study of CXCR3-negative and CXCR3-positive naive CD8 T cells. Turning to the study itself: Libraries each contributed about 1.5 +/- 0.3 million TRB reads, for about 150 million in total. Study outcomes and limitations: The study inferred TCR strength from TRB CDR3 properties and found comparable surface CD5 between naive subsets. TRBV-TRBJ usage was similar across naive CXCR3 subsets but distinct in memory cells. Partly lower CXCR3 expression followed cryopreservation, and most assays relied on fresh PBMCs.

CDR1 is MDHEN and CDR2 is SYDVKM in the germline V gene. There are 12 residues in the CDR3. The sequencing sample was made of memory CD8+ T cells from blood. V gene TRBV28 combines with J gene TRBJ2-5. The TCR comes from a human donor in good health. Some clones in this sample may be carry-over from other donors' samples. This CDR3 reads CASSSYQETQYF. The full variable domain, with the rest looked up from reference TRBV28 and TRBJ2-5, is DVKVTQSSRYLVKRTGEKVFLECVQDMDHENMFWYRQDPGLGLRLIYFSYDVKMKEKGDIPEGYSVSREKKERFSLILESASTNQTSMYLCASSSYQETQYFGPGTRLLVL.